Following are 7 T cell receptor beta chains from one sample sequenced in a study of response to subunit inactivated influenza vaccine. TCRdb fed the RT-PCR reads into MiXCR, producing one record per CDR3 protein. The table has 650,000 or so distinct CDR3 sequences, approximately 14% seen once. The sequencing here drew on PBMCs from blood, taken 14 days before vaccination. The source of these receptors is a middle-aged man who received an inactivated influenza vaccine.

Only a few counts were recorded for this clonotype. The chain couples TRBV12-3 or TRBV12-4 to TRBJ2-5; no definite D call. This CDR3 comprises 14 residues. Trimming cost V 3 bases and J 5 bases, with 13 bases left between them. DNA of the CDR3: TGTGCCAGCAGTTTCTCCTCTCCGGAGGAGACCCAGTACTTC. Translating gives CASSFSSPEETQYF.

This clonotype was found a few times. This chain connects TRBV20-1 to TRBJ1-4; D remains ambiguous. Germline V CDR1 and CDR2: DFQATT, SNEGSKA (reference sequence). The CDR3 is 14 amino acids. Deletions cut 7 bases from V and 0 bases from J, with 12 bases between. CDR3 nucleotides: TGCAGTGTCCCCAGATTGGCAACTAATGAAAAACTGTTTTTT. Protein sequence: CSVPRLATNEKLFF.

V usage is TRBV21-1 and J usage is TRBJ2-4. TRBV21-1 is a known pseudogene. The CDR3 totals 16 residues. CDR3 residues: CASSARWVLAKNIQYF. The CDR3 region has the DNA TGTGCCAGCAGCGCCCGATGGGTATTAGCCAAAAACATTCAGTACTTC.

The chain links TRBV11-2 to TRBJ2-3; a possible D gene is TRBD1 (5 bases). Germline V gene lookup returns CDR1 SGHAT and CDR2 FQNNGV. V shed 1 base and J shed 2 bases, with 13 bases lying between them. CDR3 length equals 16 residues. CDR3 bases: TGTGCCAGCAGCTTAGGTTTAGGGGTCCTCACAGATACGCAGTATTTT. This gives the protein CASSLGLGVLTDTQYF.

This clonotype has a count of ten or more. The gene calls are TRBV7-9 and TRBJ1-1, with D hard to call. Germline CDR1 reads SEHNR; CDR2 reads FQNEAQ (reference sequence). The V and J ends lost 8 bases and 4 bases respectively, with 14 bases between them. The CDR3 spans 13 residues. Written as DNA, the CDR3 is TGTGCCAGCGGGCAGATGGGCGGCACTGAAGCTTTCTTT. It translates to CASGQMGGTEAFF.

This clonotype has a count of ten or more. The V and J genes are TRBV10-3 and TRBJ2-7; TRBD1 aligns across 8 bases. The ends lost 6 bases at V and 3 bases at J; junction bases unmatched: 4. The germline V gene encodes CDR1 ENHRY and CDR2 SYGVKD. The CDR3 runs to 13 residues. The CDR3 nucleotides read TGTGCCATCAGCAGGACAGGGAACTACGAGCAGTACTTC. The encoded protein is CAISRTGNYEQYF.

This chain links TRBV6-2 or TRBV6-3 with TRBJ1-5; D might be TRBD1 (6 bases). V was shortened by 6 bases and J by 4 bases, with 13 bases between the two germline ends. The CDR3 has 14 residues. Germline V lookup: CDR1 MNHEY, CDR2 SVGEGT. The CDR3: CASRPDRFNQPQHF. CDR3 DNA: TGTGCCAGCAGGCCCGACAGGTTTAATCAGCCCCAGCATTTT.